What follows describes a single T cell receptor (beta chain). Its antigen remains unidentified. No much larger clone is present one base from it, and per-base qualities are unavailable. The data belong to a study of T cells in narcolepsy (dated by TCRdb to 2016 to 2019). In the study overall: The study enrolled patients with narcolepsy type 1 or type 2 (NT1, NT2) together with healthy control donors. To look for autoreactive T cells in narcolepsy patients that target self-antigens of hypocretin neurons (hypocretin, TRIB2), the study used TCR Vbeta sequencing to follow clonotypes in blood and CSF. Broad study findings and their caveats: According to the report, autoreactive clonotypes were detected serially in the blood of the same patients and of different patients, but not in healthy controls. Plots comparing CSF and blood CD4+ T cell clonotypes from the same patient highlighted HCRT-specific and TRIB2-specific autoreactive clonotypes. Patients and controls had similar numbers of sequenced blood memory CD4+ clonotypes, with averages of around 41,000 in patients and 33,354 in controls. Some blood memory CD4+ repertoires from patients and controls contained no sequences matching autoreactive T cell clones.

Between the V and J ends, shortened by 6 bases and 5 bases respectively, the junction contains 21 bases. The CDR3 runs 15 amino acids, cysteine and phenylalanine included. The CDR3 DNA has 45 bases and is translated from base 1. CDR1 and CDR2 were assigned from the germline V gene (reference sequence) as SGHNT and YYREEE. The library was made by the immunoSEQ multiplex PCR assay. TCRdb took this table from immuneACCESS and kept in-frame rearrangements with V and J called. Such tables lack part of the clones; where checked against another copy, unresolved V genes explain under half of the gap, and the rest is unexplained. Present in this sample are under 30,000 clones, roughly four fifths of which were seen just once. Of the sample, about 0.9% is held by the ten largest clones. For TCR Vbeta sequencing, memory CD4+ T cells were sorted ex vivo from the peripheral blood of narcolepsy patients and healthy controls.

The receptor was isolated from a human donor with narcolepsy. Sequencing was done on a sample of CD45RA- memory CD4+ T cells from PBMCs. In light of the paper, this sample's cell subset or site label describes: memory T cells sorted ex vivo from peripheral blood. The sequence is built from TRBV5-4 and TRBJ2-7, with a tentative D call of TRBD1 or TRBD2, each matching 5 bases. The DNA is as follows: TGTGCCAGCACCTTAATCCCCGGGACCCCGGACGAGCAGTACTTC. This sequence encodes CASTLIPGTPDEQYF.